Shown below are 16 T cell receptor beta chains from a single sample sequenced in a study of CD8 T cells in ankylosing spondylitis. Study-wide results and limits: A TCR beta motif of eight or nine highly homologous variants seemed to mark ankylosing spondylitis blood.

No antigen has been identified for these receptors. TCRdb reprocessed the 5' RACE reads with MiXCR, giving one entry per CDR3 protein. The data show approximately 500,000 distinct CDR3 sequences, with 9.5% to 15% seen just once and approximately 6.2% held by the top ten. Sequencing used blood, either unsorted or a sorted T cell fraction (not recorded which). The receptors were sampled from a male donor with ankylosing spondylitis.

This clonotype was seen more than once but under ten times. The rearrangement joins TRBV12-3 or TRBV12-4 to TRBJ1-4; 7 nucleotides match TRBD1. The CDR3 is made up of 14 amino acids. V shed 3 bases and J 7 bases; nucleotides not matched to a gene: 5. In nucleotides, the CDR3 is TGTGCCAGCAGTTTGTACAGGGGTGGTGAAAAACTGTTTTTT. Amino acids: CASSLYRGGEKLFF.

This rearrangement joins TRBV20-1 to TRBJ2-7; tentative D call: TRBD2 (5 bases). V shed 4 bases and J shed 0 bases, with 13 bases lying between them. This CDR3 comprises 14 residues. Germline lookup yields CDR1 DFQATT and CDR2 SNEGSKA (reference sequence). In nucleotides, the CDR3 is TGCAGTGCTATTCCGGGATCGAGCTCCTACGAGCAGTACTTC. It is translated as CSAIPGSSSYEQYF.

The J gene is TRBJ2-3, the V gene TRBV20-1, with 15 bases that match TRBD2. The V gene end was trimmed by 6 bases and the J gene end by 4 bases; junction bases not matched to a gene: 8. CDR1 and CDR2 (germline): DFQATT, SNEGSKA (reference sequence). This CDR3 contains 16 residues. The CDR3 bases are TGCAGTGCACCGGGACTAGCGGGAGGTGTTGCAGATACGCAGTATTTT. As protein: CSAPGLAGGVADTQYF.

V gene TRBV20-1 combines with J gene TRBJ2-1; perhaps D is TRBD1 or TRBD2 (5 bases each). With 6 bases removed from V and 9 bases from J, the gap between germline ends came to 21 bases. From germline, CDR1 is DFQATT and CDR2 SNEGSKA (reference sequence). The CDR3 extends over 14 amino acids. CDR3 residues: CSAPPGPNGGEQFF. The CDR3 DNA reads TGCAGTGCCCCTCCGGGACCCAACGGAGGTGAGCAGTTCTTC.

This clonotype showed up many times. The CDR3 sequence is CASGSTSGPQETQYF. Here the CDR3 DNA reads TGTGCCAGCGGCTCGACTAGCGGGCCCCAAGAGACCCAGTACTTC. The chain links TRBV6-1 to TRBJ2-5; TRBD2 agrees at 10 bases. The CDR3 is 15 residues long. With 8 bases clipped from V and 1 base from J, the junction kept 7 bases outside the gene matches. Germline lookup yields CDR1 MNHNS and CDR2 SASEGT.

The genes are TRBV30 and TRBJ2-3; D unclear. The germline V gene has CDR1 GTSNPN and CDR2 SVGIG (reference sequence). The CDR3 runs to 13 residues. V was cut by 1 base and J by 4 bases, with 9 bases left in between. The CDR3 DNA is TGTGCCTGGAGTGGGGCATCATCAGATACGCAGTATTTT. Protein product: CAWSGASSDTQYF.

At least ten counts were recorded for this clonotype. This chain connects TRBV12-3 or TRBV12-4 to TRBJ2-7; D may be TRBD1 or TRBD2 (5 bases each). This CDR3 is built from 16 residues. V lost 3 bases, J lost 2 bases, and 17 bases lay in between. CDR3 sequence: CASSLGPATAAYEQYF. The CDR3, as DNA: TGTGCCAGCAGTTTGGGGCCCGCTACAGCGGCCTACGAGCAGTACTTC.

This chain connects TRBV7-2 to TRBJ2-5, with a weak D call TRBD2 (5 bases). The CDR3 contains 15 residues. Trimming left V 5 bases short and J 3 bases short, with 16 bases between. Germline values: CDR1 SGHTA, CDR2 FQGNSA. CDR3 nucleotide sequence: TGTGCCAGCAGCCCCCGGCACCGGGAAGAAGAGACCCAGTACTTC. This translates into CASSPRHREEETQYF.

The chain employs TRBV18 and TRBJ1-1, with a weak D call TRBD1 (6 bases). V dropped 3 bases and J dropped 3 bases, with 11 bases sitting between them. Germline CDR1 KGHSH, CDR2 LQKENI. The CDR3 length is 14 residues. CDR3 region: CASSPTPGDTEAFF. CDR3 in DNA: TGTGCCAGCTCACCCACGCCAGGGGACACTGAAGCTTTCTTT.

The genes are TRBV12-3 or TRBV12-4 and TRBJ2-5, with 8 positions matching TRBD1. V trimming: 6 bases; J trimming: 2 bases; junction bases outside the gene matches: 8. The CDR3 length is 15 residues. Here the CDR3 reads CASSRDRWGQETQYF. CDR3 coding DNA: TGTGCCAGCAGCCGGGACAGGTGGGGTCAAGAGACCCAGTACTTC.

The chain couples TRBV14 to TRBJ2-7; the D gene could be TRBD1 or TRBD2 (5 bases each). V was shortened by 1 base and J by 0 bases, with 10 bases between the two germline ends. This CDR3 has 15 residues. Per germline, CDR1 SGHDN and CDR2 FVKESK. The CDR3 coding sequence is TGTGCCAGCAGCCAAGTCGAGGGGAGCTCCTACGAGCAGTACTTC. It is translated as CASSQVEGSSYEQYF. The whole variable domain, remainder taken from reference TRBV14 and TRBJ2-7, is EAGVTQFPSHSVIEKGQTVTLRCDPISGHDNLYWYRRVMGKEIKFLLHFVKESKQDESGMPNNRFLAERTGGTYSTLKVQPAELEDSGVYFCASSQVEGSSYEQYFGPGTRLTVT.

This clonotype was counted a few times. J is TRBJ1-6 and V is TRBV10-2; 7 bases are a match to TRBD1. The CDR3 has 14 residues. J gave up 10 bases and V 3 bases, and 6 bases lay outside the gene matches. Germline V gene data show CDR1 as WSHSY and CDR2 as SAAADI. CDR3 loop: CASSELGRGSPLHF. In DNA, the CDR3 is TGCGCCAGCAGTGAACTTGGCAGGGGGTCACCCCTCCACTTT.

This clonotype has a handful of counts. The V and J genes are TRBV20-1 and TRBJ2-1; 9 bases agree with TRBD1. V was pared by 3 bases and J by 2 bases, with 8 bases of the junction left unmatched. From germline, CDR1 is DFQATT and CDR2 SNEGSKA (reference sequence). CDR3 length equals 16 residues. The CDR3 coding sequence is TGCAGTGCTAGGGACCTGGGACAGGGACCCTACAATGAGCAGTTCTTC. Encoded protein: CSARDLGQGPYNEQFF.

This clonotype has more than one count but fewer than ten. J is TRBJ1-3 and V is TRBV2, with TRBD1 matching over 11 bases. CDR1 is SNHLY, CDR2 FYNNEI, per germline. Trimming at V came to 3 bases and at J to 2 bases, leaving 0 bases not matched to a gene. The CDR3 has 15 residues. CDR3 nucleotides: TGTGCCAGCAGTGAGGGACAGGGGGCTGGAAACACCATATATTTT. Its translation: CASSEGQGAGNTIYF.

This clonotype was seen more than once but under ten times. The V and J genes are TRBV25-1 and TRBJ1-4, with 7 bases fitting TRBD1. The length of the CDR3 is 17 residues. The V segment lost 2 bases and the J segment 8 bases; nucleotides outside the gene matches: 14. CDR1 is MGHDK and CDR2 is SYGVNS in the germline V gene. The CDR3 spells CASSEIPGRGEGEKLFF. The CDR3, as DNA: TGTGCCAGCAGTGAAATCCCTGGCAGGGGGGAAGGCGAAAAACTGTTTTTT.

V is TRBV2 and J is TRBJ2-1, with D maybe TRBD1 (6 bases). The CDR3 totals 15 residues. Germline V gene sequence: CDR1 SNHLY, CDR2 FYNNEI. V was clipped by 4 bases and J by 1 base, with 11 bases between them. Here the CDR3 reads CASSGWQGSYNEQFF. In DNA form, the CDR3 reads TGTGCCAGCAGTGGTTGGCAGGGGTCCTACAATGAGCAGTTCTTC.